This T cell receptor beta chain was obtained from a study of T cell responses to AZD1222 COVID-19 vaccine. Only in-frame clones appear in the TCRdb table, and some are missing; sequencing was by immunoSEQ multiplex PCR. Among about 130,000 clones listed, about 87% were seen once. The study's findings and limits: The study identified only five to seven AZD1222 recipients as seropositive at baseline. The span of vaccine-associated CD4 TCRs extended across spike, with dominance at 160-218 and 743-854. An increase in Spike-specific TCR breadth and depth was observed after two AZD1222 doses.

CDR1 and CDR2 (germline): MDHEN, SYDVKM. The CDR3 length is 14 residues. V lost 6 bases to trimming and J lost 4 bases, with 15 bases between them. Details on this clone: Its antigen remains unidentified.

V and J are TRBV28 and TRBJ1-1; TRBD1 might be the D (6 bases). The receptor comes from an adult in good health. The material sequenced was peripheral blood, taken on day 0 of AZD1222 vaccination. CDR3 amino acids: CASSPLRGSTEAFF. The CDR3 bases are TGTGCCAGCAGCCCCCTAAGGGGGTCCACTGAAGCTTTCTTT.